These 28 T cell receptor beta chains were sequenced from one sample in a study of TIL therapy for anti-PD-1-resistant metastatic lung cancer. Time point: pre-treatment sample, taken before nivolumab and TIL therapy. Sequencing used immunoSEQ v3. Generated by immunoSEQ multiplex PCR, the TCRdb table keeps only in-frame clones and is missing some. Found here are about 36,000 clones, about 73% of them singletons; the top ten hold over 5.5%. This material consisted of blood, taken at baseline. The receptors stem from a person aged 25 to 85 with non-small cell lung cancer.

The V and J genes are TRBV6-6 and TRBJ1-2, with D tentatively TRBD1 (5 bases). Germline CDR1 MNHNY, CDR2 SVGAGI (reference sequence). Trimming cost V 4 bases and J 2 bases, with 8 bases left between them. The CDR3 has 13 residues. The CDR3 is CASSLQENYGYTF. In DNA, the CDR3 is TGTGCCAGCAGTTTACAGGAGAACTATGGCTACACCTTC.

The rearrangement uses TRBV4-2 and TRBJ2-7; TRBD2 matches 9 bases. CDR1 is LGHNA, CDR2 YNFKEQ, per germline. The length of the CDR3 is 18 residues. The junction had 9 bases not matched to a gene; V was cut back by 0 bases and J by 0 bases. CDR3 sequence: CASSQEGWSGGISYEQYF. In DNA, the CDR3 is TGTGCCAGCAGCCAAGAGGGTTGGAGCGGGGGGATCTCCTACGAGCAGTACTTC.

This sequence joins TRBV11-2 and TRBJ2-7; 7 bases are shared with TRBD1. V trimming: 0 bases; J trimming: 11 bases; junction bases outside the gene matches: 4. The CDR3 covers 12 residues. Germline CDR1 reads SGHAT; CDR2 reads FQNNGV. The CDR3 DNA sequence: TGTGCCAGCAGCTTAGAGACAGGGCGTAAGTACTTC. Translating it yields CASSLETGRKYF.

This chain links TRBV14 with TRBJ1-1; 8 bases are a match to TRBD1. CDR3 length: 16 amino acids. Germline trimming cut 2 bases from V and 1 base from J; bases unmatched to any gene: 6. Germline CDR1 and CDR2: SGHDN and FVKESK. The CDR3 loop is CASSQWTGLANTEAFF. The CDR3 region has the DNA TGTGCCAGCAGCCAATGGACAGGGTTGGCGAACACTGAAGCTTTCTTT.

This clone appeared a few times. The chain uses TRBV18 and TRBJ1-5; 7 bases match TRBD1. The CDR3 contains 15 residues. V was pared by 2 bases and J by 2 bases, with 3 bases of the junction left unmatched. The germline V gene has CDR1 KGHSH and CDR2 LQKENI. The CDR3 sequence: CASSPYGTGNQPQHF. The CDR3 coding sequence is TGTGCCAGCTCACCATACGGGACAGGCAATCAGCCCCAGCATTTT.

This clone was found a few times. This rearrangement joins TRBV7-9 to TRBJ2-7; TRBD2 agrees at 9 bases. CDR3 length equals 15 residues. With V trimmed by 6 bases and J by 4 bases, 10 bases remained unmatched. Germline V gene sequence: CDR1 SEHNR, CDR2 FQNEAQ (reference sequence). The CDR3 loop reads CASRVAGEFVYEQYF. CDR3 nucleotides: TGTGCCAGCAGGGTAGCGGGAGAGTTCGTTTACGAGCAGTACTTC.

This clone occurred a few times. V gene TRBV6-4 combines with J gene TRBJ2-3, with TRBD2 matching over 9 bases. Germline V gives CDR1 MRHNA, CDR2 SNTAGT. V was pared by 0 bases and J by 2 bases, with 3 bases of the junction left unmatched. The CDR3 extends over 16 amino acids. The CDR3 nucleotides read TGTGCCAGCAGTGACTCGTCTAGCGGGAACACAGATACGCAGTATTTT. Amino acid sequence: CASSDSSSGNTDTQYF.

This clone came up a few times. The chain has TRBV5-1 and TRBJ2-2, with a tentative D call TRBD2 (5 bases). Germline V gene lookup returns CDR1 SGHRS and CDR2 YFSETQ. Trimming pared 6 bases from V and 0 bases from J, leaving 9 bases between. The CDR3 is 14 amino acids. In DNA, the CDR3 is TGCGCCAGCAATGGGGAGACGAACACCGGGGAGCTGTTTTTT. As protein: CASNGETNTGELFF.

The V gene is TRBV6-4, the J gene TRBJ2-1; 10 nucleotides match TRBD2. CDR1 and CDR2 from the germline V gene are MRHNA and SNTAGT. V lost 2 bases and J lost 8; bases outside the gene matches: 6. CDR3 length equals 15 residues. The chain's CDR3 is CASSDLSGGAHEQFF. The CDR3 DNA follows: TGTGCCAGCAGTGACCTAAGCGGGGGGGCACATGAGCAGTTCTTC.

The DNA of the CDR3 is TGTGCCAGCAGCCTCCTAGGGCGACTCTCTGGAAACACCATATATTTT. Its protein is CASSLLGRLSGNTIYF. The genes are TRBV28 and TRBJ1-3, with no clear D. CDR1 and CDR2 from the germline V gene are MDHEN and SYDVKM. Trimming left V 6 bases short and J 0 bases short, with 15 bases between. The CDR3 is made up of 16 amino acids. The whole variable domain, filled in from reference TRBV28 and TRBJ1-3, reads DVKVTQSSRYLVKRTGEKVFLECVQDMDHENMFWYRQDPGLGLRLIYFSYDVKMKEKGDIPEGYSVSREKKERFSLILESASTNQTSMYLCASSLLGRLSGNTIYFGEGSWLTVV.

The chain links TRBV7-2 to TRBJ2-5; maybe TRBD1 (6 bases). This CDR3 has 14 amino acids. Germline loops: CDR1 SGHTA, CDR2 FQGNSA. V was pared by 5 bases and J by 2 bases, with 12 bases between. The CDR3 region is CASSLSGAQETQYF. The CDR3 DNA sequence: TGTGCCAGCAGCCTATCAGGGGCGCAAGAGACCCAGTACTTC.

This clone was recorded a few times. This chain links TRBV4-2 with TRBJ2-7, with TRBD1 matching 8 bases. This CDR3 comprises 14 residues. Trimming took 4 bases from V and 5 from J; bases not matched to a gene: 7. The germline CDR1 and CDR2 sequences are LGHNA and YNFKEQ. The CDR3 bases are TGTGCCAGCAGCCCTAGGACAGGGAGGAACGAGCAGTACTTC. This encodes CASSPRTGRNEQYF.

The chain combines TRBV10-3 with TRBJ1-2; D might be TRBD1 (6 bases). V was cut by 3 bases and J by 6 bases, with 17 bases left in between. CDR1 ENHRY and CDR2 SYGVKD come from the germline V gene. The CDR3 spans 15 residues. This CDR3 is CAISEFPRDKDGYTF. The CDR3 DNA reads TGTGCCATCAGTGAATTCCCTCGGGACAAGGATGGCTACACCTTC.

This sequence joins TRBV5-4 and TRBJ2-7; 9 positions agree with TRBD2. Looked up from germline, CDR1 is SGHNT and CDR2 is YYREEE (reference sequence). The CDR3 totals 14 residues. The junction had 7 bases not matched to a gene; V was cut back by 4 bases and J by 5 bases. The CDR3: CASSAGLAGDEQYF. For the CDR3, the DNA is TGTGCCAGCAGCGCGGGACTAGCCGGGGACGAGCAGTACTTC. Full variable domain (outside the CDR3, taken from reference TRBV5-4 and TRBJ2-7): ETGVTQSPTHLIKTRGQQVTLRCSSQSGHNTVSWYQQALGQGPQFIFQYYREEENGRGNFPPRFSGLQFPNYSSELNVNALELDDSALYLCASSAGLAGDEQYFGPGTRLTVT.

The chain uses TRBV4-2 and TRBJ2-1, with 14 bases that match TRBD2. Trimming removed 3 bases from V and 8 bases from J; junction bases left unmatched: 6. From germline, CDR1 is LGHNA and CDR2 YNFKEQ. The CDR3 loop spans 16 amino acids. For the CDR3, the DNA is TGTGCCAGCAGCCAGGACGGGACTAGCGGGAGTGATGAGCAGTTCTTC. This sequence encodes CASSQDGTSGSDEQFF.

The chain links TRBV4-3 to TRBJ1-1; D is ambiguous. The CDR3 covers 12 residues. Deletions cut 5 bases from V and 10 bases from J, with 14 bases between. Germline values: CDR1 LGHNA, CDR2 YSLEER. CDR3 amino acids: CASSGPTLVAFF. CDR3 DNA: TGCGCCAGCAGCGGGCCAACTCTCGTAGCTTTCTTT.

The chain combines TRBV5-6 with TRBJ2-2; D not certain. The CDR3 sequence is 14 residues long. Trimming shortened V by 4 bases and J by 0 bases, and 7 bases separated the two germline ends. From germline, CDR1 is SGHDT and CDR2 YYEEEE. CDR3 sequence: CASSRNTNTGELFF. CDR3 nucleotides: TGTGCCAGCAGCCGTAACACGAACACCGGGGAGCTGTTTTTT.

The chain has TRBV19 and TRBJ1-1; 7 bases agree with TRBD1. This CDR3 spans 12 amino acids. The ends lost 5 bases at V and 10 bases at J; junction bases unmatched: 7. Looked up from germline, CDR1 is LNHDA and CDR2 is SQIVND (reference sequence). The CDR3 spells CASSDRDWRAFF. The DNA for the CDR3 is TGTGCCAGTAGTGACAGGGATTGGAGAGCTTTCTTT.

V gene TRBV2 combines with J gene TRBJ1-1; a weak D match, TRBD1 (6 bases). Trimming cost V 4 bases and J 0 bases, with 15 bases left between them. The CDR3 loop spans 16 amino acids. Germline CDR1 reads SNHLY; CDR2 reads FYNNEI. The chain's CDR3 is CASSGVGGRMNTEAFF. The CDR3 DNA follows: TGTGCCAGCAGTGGAGTGGGGGGGCGGATGAACACTGAAGCTTTCTTT.

V usage is TRBV7-6 and J usage is TRBJ1-1; no definite D call. The CDR3 extends over 13 amino acids. The ends were cut back, 3 bases at V and 3 bases at J, with 8 bases in the middle. The germline CDR1 and CDR2 sequences are SGHVS and FNYEAQ. CDR3 DNA: TGTGCCAGCAGCTTTATTGGGGACACTGAAGCTTTCTTT. It encodes CASSFIGDTEAFF. Based on the CDR3 plus reference TRBV7-6 and TRBJ1-1, the full variable domain is GAGVSQSPRYKVTKRGQDVALRCDPISGHVSLYWYRQALGQGPEFLTYFNYEAQQDKSGLPNDRFSAERPEGSISTLTIQRTEQRDSAMYRCASSFIGDTEAFFGQGTRLTVV.

This clone has more than one count but fewer than ten. This chain uses TRBV7-6 with TRBJ1-5; unclear D gene. The CDR3 sequence is 14 residues long. V was pared by 5 bases and J by 1 base, with 9 bases between. The V gene's germline CDR1 is SGHVS and CDR2 FNYEAQ. Here the CDR3 reads CASSPGTSNQPQHF. As DNA, the CDR3 is TGTGCCAGCAGCCCGGGAACAAGCAATCAGCCCCAGCATTTT.

V and J are TRBV30 and TRBJ2-5; 8 bases map to TRBD1. Unmatched junction bases numbered 11, after V lost 0 bases and J lost 5 bases. Germline loops: CDR1 GTSNPN, CDR2 SVGIG (reference sequence). The CDR3 is 16 amino acids. CDR3 DNA: TGTGCCTGGAGTGTGGTACAGGGGGGTGATCACGAGACCCAGTACTTC. Protein product: CAWSVVQGGDHETQYF.

V is TRBV7-6 and J is TRBJ2-2; D is tentatively TRBD1 or TRBD2 (6 bases each). V gave up 5 bases and J gave up 6 bases, with 13 bases separating them. Germline-derived CDR1 and CDR2 are SGHVS and FNYEAQ. The CDR3 spans 14 residues. The CDR3 region has the DNA TGTGCCAGCAGCAGAAAAGGGGGGTCCGGGGAGCTGTTTTTT. Its translation is CASSRKGGSGELFF.

This chain connects TRBV28 to TRBJ1-2; TRBD1 matches at 11 bases. The CDR3 consists of 17 residues. With V trimmed by 6 bases and J by 3 bases, 12 bases remained unmatched. Germline V gene data show CDR1 as MDHEN and CDR2 as SYDVKM. The CDR3 nucleotides read TGTGCCAGCAGCTCCGGGACAGGGGGGTTGTCAGACTATGGCTACACCTTC. This encodes CASSSGTGGLSDYGYTF.

This clone has a handful of counts. The V call is TRBV27, the J call TRBJ1-2; a weak D match, TRBD1 (5 bases). Germline V gene lookup returns CDR1 MNHEY and CDR2 SMNVEV (reference sequence). Trimming cost V 4 bases and J 5 bases, with 17 bases left between them. The CDR3 spans 15 residues. CDR3 residues: CASSSWDGNLYGYTF. The DNA for the CDR3 is TGTGCCAGCAGTTCCTGGGACGGGAACTTGTATGGCTACACCTTC.

The CDR3 region has the DNA TGCGCCAGCAGCTTTCTAGCGGGGCCCTCCTACAATGAGCAGTTCTTC. Protein product: CASSFLAGPSYNEQFF. The gene calls are TRBV5-1 and TRBJ2-1; 9 nucleotides agree with TRBD2. Germline CDR1 is SGHRS and CDR2 is YFSETQ. The CDR3 extends over 16 amino acids. With 2 bases clipped from V and 0 bases from J, the junction kept 3 bases outside the gene matches.

V and J are TRBV14 and TRBJ1-3; D gene ambiguous. Trimming removed 1 base from V and 4 bases from J, with 5 bases in between. Germline V gives CDR1 SGHDN, CDR2 FVKESK. The CDR3 sequence is 13 residues long. CDR3 region: CASSQVLGNTIYF. DNA of the CDR3: TGTGCCAGCAGCCAAGTTTTGGGAAACACCATATATTTT.

Note on this clone: One end of the junction fails to match germline, which may point to a read error. This sequence joins TRBV6-5 and TRBJ2-7; TRBD1 or TRBD2 may be the D gene (5 bases each). Germline CDR1 MNHEY, CDR2 SVGAGI. This CDR3 has 13 residues. This CDR3 is CASKRGSDYGQYF. The CDR3 nucleotides read TGTGCCAGCAAAAGGGGCAGTGACTACGGGCAGTACTTC.